This T cell receptor (beta chain) stems from a study of neoadjuvant anti-PD-1 for oral cavity cancer. The ends were cut back, 0 bases at V and 3 bases at J, with 9 bases in the middle. Germline lookup yields CDR1 MNHEY and CDR2 SVGAGI. The CDR3 length is 15 residues. This clone came up once. Using immunoSEQ multiplex PCR, the repertoire was profiled, and TCRdb retains in-frame clones only, with some absent. Counted here are about 16,000 clones, roughly 69% occurring once; the ten biggest clones make up roughly 2.6%. V is TRBV6-5 and J is TRBJ2-4; D unresolved. This sequence originates from a person aged 35-80 years with oral cavity squamous cell carcinoma. The sample was PBMCs, taken before nivolumab (anti-PD-1) treatment. The CDR3 loop is CASSYSGGFKNIQYF. DNA of the CDR3: TGTGCCAGCAGTTACTCGGGCGGTTTCAAAAACATTCAGTACTTC.